The sequence of this TCR beta chain was determined in a study of blood T cell repertoires in COVID-19. Study in general: COVID-19 samples, acute and convalescent, were from the United States, Italy and Spain. In each case, the material was cDNA or gDNA derived from T cells, B-cell-depleted T cells, or PBMCs.

This CDR3 has 14 amino acids. Germline CDR1 is LGHNA and CDR2 is YSLEER. Trimming cost V 1 base and J 4 bases, with 10 bases left between them. Source study methods: Estimation of nucleated cell counts was performed using reference gene primer amplification. Clones were read by immunoSEQ multiplex PCR, and TCRdb kept only the in-frame ones, dropping some. Clonal size and the V and J genes are those of that table, whereas D and trimming came from the DNA. Of 150,000 to 200,000 clones listed, around nine tenths are singletons. Sequenced material: peripheral blood. The J gene is TRBJ1-2, the V gene TRBV4-3; tentatively, D is TRBD1 (5 bases). This clonotype was sampled from a man in his fifties with acute or convalescent COVID-19. The CDR3 spells CASSQVAGPYGYTF. The DNA of the CDR3 is TGCGCCAGCAGCCAAGTAGCAGGGCCCTATGGCTACACCTTC.